This entry features one T cell receptor beta chain sequence. Its antigen is not yet known. No base quality values were provided; no much bigger clone lies one nucleotide off. This specimen comes from a study of blood T cell repertoires in COVID-19 (dated by TCRdb to about 2020). In the study overall: Samples covering the acute and convalescent phases of COVID-19 were provided by collaborators in the United States, Italy and Spain. Where available, HLA class I and class II types were obtained from metadata supplied by the sample provider rather than from assay-based typing. The prospective study material was composed of cDNA or gDNA derived from T cells, B-cell-depleted T cells, or PBMCs. The repertoires were released in a freely available public database intended as a resource for research on the immune response to SARS-CoV-2. Sample metadata almost always included a de-identified subject ID, COVID-19 status, age in years and sex. The samples were drawn from two sources: the first 160 participants of the ongoing ImmuneRACE study, and 1,000 to 1,500 subjects contributed by 6 global collaborators. Subjects who had been exposed to COVID-19, were actively infected with it, or had recovered from it provided the deeply sampled blood TCRbeta repertoires that made up the dataset.

Study-level results and caveats: The quantity of clinical and demographic metadata differed by source and by participant and was supplied without curation.

TCRbeta CDR3 regions were amplified from genomic DNA by means of the immunoSEQ Assay, a bias-controlled multiplex PCR. In the original analysis: The number of nucleated cells in each sample was estimated from the amplification of reference gene primers within the assay. Sequence reads were collapsed and filtered to measure the absolute abundance of every unique TCRbeta CDR3 rearrangement. Productive Simpson clonality was computed per sample as the square root of Simpson's diversity index over productive rearrangements. Held by TCRdb, this immuneACCESS table contains in-frame sequences only and omits some clones. Under half of the omission traces to an unresolved V gene where checked; the cause of the rest is unknown. Clonal size and the V and J genes are those of that table, whereas D and trimming came from the DNA. Across this sample there are 300,000 or so clones, with about 90% seen only once. The top ten hold more than 0.8% of the sample.

Looking up the germline V gene yields CDR1 KGHSH and CDR2 LQKENI. The CDR3 covers 15 residues, taking in both the cysteine and the phenylalanine. Solely the CDR3 DNA is kept, with 45 bases framed from the first base. V lost 3 bases and J lost 3 bases, and the count of bases not matched to a germline gene is 3. Participants in the prospective study were aged roughly 18 to 100 years, lived in 24 United States geographic areas, and enrolled through a virtual design. To assign participants to cohorts, the prospective study relied on clinical history that participants themselves reported in a screening survey and a study questionnaire. Recovered participants in ImmuneRACE Cohort 3 were defined by two consecutive negative NP/OP PCR tests, clearance by a healthcare professional, or resolution of symptoms. In the prospective study, whole blood, serum and a nasopharyngeal or oropharyngeal swab were collected from each participant by mobile phlebotomists. Participants in the prospective study had the option to provide additional blood draws and questionnaires over a 2-month period. Before DNA extraction, blood samples from the prospective study were shipped at room temperature or frozen.

Sequencing was done on a sample of PBMCs or T cells enriched from blood (not recorded which). Recombination joined TRBV18 with TRBJ1-4; 8 nucleotides in the junction match TRBD1. The receptor's source is a woman aged 25 to 39 who had recovered from COVID-19. The encoded CDR3 is CASSPTGAPNEKLFF. The DNA is as follows: TGTGCCAGCTCACCGACAGGGGCGCCTAATGAAAAACTGTTTTTT.